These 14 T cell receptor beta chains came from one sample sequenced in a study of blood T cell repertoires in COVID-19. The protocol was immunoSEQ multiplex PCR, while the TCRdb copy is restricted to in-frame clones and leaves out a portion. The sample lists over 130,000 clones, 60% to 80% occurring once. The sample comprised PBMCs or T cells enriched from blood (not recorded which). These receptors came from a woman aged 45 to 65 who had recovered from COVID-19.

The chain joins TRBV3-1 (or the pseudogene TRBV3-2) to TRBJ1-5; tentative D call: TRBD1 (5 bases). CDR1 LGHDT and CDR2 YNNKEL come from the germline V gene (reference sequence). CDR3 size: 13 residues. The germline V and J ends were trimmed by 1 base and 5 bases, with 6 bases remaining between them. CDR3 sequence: CASSQAGDQPQHF. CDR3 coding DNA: TGTGCCAGCAGCCAAGCGGGGGATCAGCCCCAGCATTTT.

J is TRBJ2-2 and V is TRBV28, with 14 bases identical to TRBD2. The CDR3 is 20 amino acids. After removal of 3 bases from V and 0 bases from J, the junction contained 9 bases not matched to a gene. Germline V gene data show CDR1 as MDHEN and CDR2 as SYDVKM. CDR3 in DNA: TGTGCCAGCAGTTTCCCGTTTCGACTAGCGGGAGGGCCGAACACCGGGGAGCTGTTTTTT. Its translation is CASSFPFRLAGGPNTGELFF.

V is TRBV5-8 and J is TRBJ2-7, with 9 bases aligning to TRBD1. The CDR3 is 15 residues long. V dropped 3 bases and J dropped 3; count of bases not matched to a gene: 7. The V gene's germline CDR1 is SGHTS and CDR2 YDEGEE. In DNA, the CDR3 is TGTGCCAGCAGCTCCGGACAGGGGTCACGCTACGAGCAGTACTTC. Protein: CASSSGQGSRYEQYF.

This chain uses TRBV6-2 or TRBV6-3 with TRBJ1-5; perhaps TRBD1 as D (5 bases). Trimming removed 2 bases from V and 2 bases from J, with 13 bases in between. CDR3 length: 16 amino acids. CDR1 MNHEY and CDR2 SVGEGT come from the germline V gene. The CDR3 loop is CASSYAGQGGNQPQHF. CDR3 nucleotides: TGTGCCAGCAGTTACGCGGGGCAGGGTGGCAATCAGCCCCAGCATTTT.

The CDR3 here is CASSFLLEGTEAFF. CDR3 sequence (DNA): TGTGCCAGCAGTTTCCTACTTGAGGGCACTGAAGCTTTCTTT. The genes are TRBV27 and TRBJ1-1; D unclear. Germline lookup yields CDR1 MNHEY and CDR2 SMNVEV (reference sequence). Trimming cost V 3 bases and J 4 bases, with 12 bases left between them. The CDR3 consists of 14 residues.

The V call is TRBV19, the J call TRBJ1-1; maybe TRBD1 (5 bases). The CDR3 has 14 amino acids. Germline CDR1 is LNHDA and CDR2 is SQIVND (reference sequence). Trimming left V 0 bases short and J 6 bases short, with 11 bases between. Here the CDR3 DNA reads TGTGCCAGTAGTATAGATCACGGGGGTTCTGAAGCTTTCTTT. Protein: CASSIDHGGSEAFF.

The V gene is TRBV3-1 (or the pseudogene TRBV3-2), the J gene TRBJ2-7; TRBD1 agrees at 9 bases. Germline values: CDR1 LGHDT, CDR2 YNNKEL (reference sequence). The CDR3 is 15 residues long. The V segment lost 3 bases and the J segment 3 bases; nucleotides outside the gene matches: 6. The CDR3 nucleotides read TGTGCCAGCAGCCAGGGACAGGGCGGTTACTACGAGCAGTACTTC. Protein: CASSQGQGGYYEQYF.

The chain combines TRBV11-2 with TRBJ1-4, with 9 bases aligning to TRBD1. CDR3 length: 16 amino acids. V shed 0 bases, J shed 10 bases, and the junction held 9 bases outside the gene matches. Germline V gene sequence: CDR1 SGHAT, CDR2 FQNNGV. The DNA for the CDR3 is TGTGCCAGCAGCTTAGATTTCGGACAGGGGCTTGCAAAACTGTTTTTT. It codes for CASSLDFGQGLAKLFF.

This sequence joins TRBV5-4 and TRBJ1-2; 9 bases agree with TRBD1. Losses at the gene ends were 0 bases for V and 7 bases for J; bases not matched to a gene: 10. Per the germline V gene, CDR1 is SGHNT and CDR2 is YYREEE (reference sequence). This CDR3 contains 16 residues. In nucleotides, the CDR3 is TGTGCCAGCAGCTTGGTGGGACAGGGATTTAAAGGTGGCTACACCTTC. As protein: CASSLVGQGFKGGYTF.

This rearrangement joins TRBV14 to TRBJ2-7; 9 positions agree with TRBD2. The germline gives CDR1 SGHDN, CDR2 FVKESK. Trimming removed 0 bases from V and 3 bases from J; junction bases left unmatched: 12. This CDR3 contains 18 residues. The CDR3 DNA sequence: TGTGCCAGCAGCCAAGAACAGGGCGGGAGGGCCGATATCTACGAGCAGTACTTC. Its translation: CASSQEQGGRADIYEQYF.

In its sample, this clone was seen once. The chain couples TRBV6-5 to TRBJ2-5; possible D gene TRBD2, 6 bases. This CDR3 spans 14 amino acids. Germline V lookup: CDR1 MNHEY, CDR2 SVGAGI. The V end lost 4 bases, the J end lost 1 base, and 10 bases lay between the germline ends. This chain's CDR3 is CASSFSGPQETQYF. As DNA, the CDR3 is TGTGCCAGCAGTTTTAGCGGCCCCCAAGAGACCCAGTACTTC.

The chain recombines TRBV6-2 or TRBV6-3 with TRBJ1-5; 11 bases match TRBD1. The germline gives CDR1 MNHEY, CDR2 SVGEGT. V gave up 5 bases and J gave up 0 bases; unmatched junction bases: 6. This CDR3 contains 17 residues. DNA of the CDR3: TGTGCCAGCAGTGAGTGGGACAGGGGGATTAGCAATCAGCCCCAGCATTTT. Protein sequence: CASSEWDRGISNQPQHF.

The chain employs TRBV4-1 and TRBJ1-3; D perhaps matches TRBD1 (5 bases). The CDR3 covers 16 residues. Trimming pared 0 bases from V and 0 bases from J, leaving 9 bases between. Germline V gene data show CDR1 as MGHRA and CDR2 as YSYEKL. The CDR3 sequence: CASSQDPGLSGNTIYF. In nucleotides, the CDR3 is TGCGCCAGCAGCCAAGACCCGGGACTCTCTGGAAACACCATATATTTT.

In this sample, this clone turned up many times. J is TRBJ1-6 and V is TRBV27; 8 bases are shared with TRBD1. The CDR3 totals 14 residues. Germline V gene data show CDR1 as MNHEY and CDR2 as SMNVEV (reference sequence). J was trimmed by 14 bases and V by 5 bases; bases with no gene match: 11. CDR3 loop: CASSEQGVGLTLHF. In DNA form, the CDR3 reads TGTGCCAGCAGTGAACAGGGGGTGGGTTTAACCCTCCACTTT.